The 15 T cell receptor beta chains presented below share a single source sample, sequenced in a study of CD8+CD57+ T cells in acquired aplastic anemia listed by TCRdb under 2018. Flow cytometry had shown CD8+CD57+ cell expansion in the patients selected for sequencing. Reads for this sample came from an Illumina HiSeq 2000. TCR beta VDJ combination and CDR3 sequence profiling used genomic DNA as the template. TCRdb redid the processing of the public reads, applying fastp at Q25 and MiXCR, and retained in-frame beta chains. Entries are consolidated by CDR3 protein sequence, retaining the most common genes and DNA. This sample gives about 180,000 distinct CDR3 sequences in total; around half of them show up just once. The ten largest make up around 2% of the sample. Sample: sorted CD4+, CD8+, or CD8+CD57+ T cells (not recorded which) from PBMCs. The receptor source for this set is a human donor with aplastic anemia.

The chain recombines TRBV6-4 with TRBJ2-3, with 7 bases matching TRBD2. V was clipped by 0 bases and J by 4 bases; unmatched bases: 1. The germline CDR1 and CDR2 sequences are MRHNA and SNTAGT. The CDR3 loop spans 14 amino acids. The CDR3 DNA sequence: TGTGCCAGCAGTGACTCTGGGGGGGCAGATACGCAGTATTTT. Protein sequence: CASSDSGGADTQYF.

The chain couples TRBV11-3 to TRBJ2-4; D is undetermined. The V gene's germline CDR1 is SGHNT and CDR2 YENEEA. This CDR3 has 14 amino acids. The V gene lost 6 bases and the J gene lost 5 bases, with 14 bases spanning the gap. The CDR3 bases are TGTGCCAGCAGACCGTCCGCTTCAGAAAACATTCAGTACTTC. Its translation: CASRPSASENIQYF.

This clonotype was observed at least ten times. The chain joins TRBV7-2 to TRBJ1-1, with D hard to call. Germline V CDR1 and CDR2: SGHTA, FQGNSA. V was pared by 5 bases and J by 9 bases, with 13 bases between. The CDR3 totals 12 residues. For the CDR3, the DNA is TGTGCCAGCAGCCTTCCCCCTTCGAAAGCTTTCTTT. Residues: CASSLPPSKAFF.

This clonotype was picked up a small number of times. The chain recombines TRBV7-9 with TRBJ1-3; possibly TRBD1 for D (6 bases). V lost 3 bases and J lost 0, with 9 bases in between. Germline V CDR1 and CDR2: SEHNR, FQNEAQ (reference sequence). CDR3 length: 15 residues. The CDR3 sequence is CASSLGAGSGNTIYF. In DNA form, the CDR3 reads TGTGCCAGCAGCTTGGGGGCCGGCTCTGGAAACACCATATATTTT. The full variable domain, in which reference TRBV7-9 and TRBJ1-3 provide the parts outside the CDR3, is DTGVSQNPRHKITKRGQNVTFRCDPISEHNRLYWYRQTLGQGPEFLTYFQNEAQLEKSRLLSDRFSAERPKGSFSTLEIQRTEQGDSAMYLCASSLGAGSGNTIYFGEGSWLTVV.

This chain links TRBV14 with TRBJ1-6; no clear D gene. Trimming removed 4 bases from V and 5 bases from J, with 9 bases in between. CDR3 length: 14 residues. Germline assignment: CDR1 SGHDN and CDR2 FVKESK. The CDR3 DNA is TGTGCCAGCAGCCTCGAGAGAAATAATTCACCCCTCCACTTT. Amino acid sequence: CASSLERNNSPLHF.

This rearrangement joins TRBV5-5 to TRBJ2-7; 11 bases agree with TRBD2. Matching the DNA end better, TRBJ2-1 makes the J call doubtful. The CDR3 has 14 residues. Germline V lookup: CDR1 SGHKS, CDR2 YYEKEE (reference sequence). The DNA of the CDR3 is TGTGCCAGCAGCCGACAGACTAGCGGGGCTGAGCAGTTCTTC. Translation gives CASSRQTSGAEQFF.

The chain joins TRBV7-2 to TRBJ2-7; D may be TRBD1 (6 bases). Per the germline V gene, CDR1 is SGHTA and CDR2 is FQGNSA. V was shortened by 1 base and J by 2 bases, with 9 bases between the two germline ends. This CDR3 region has 14 residues. The CDR3 nucleotides are TGTGCCAGCAGCTTAGTGACAGGACCCTACGAGCAGTACTTC. Protein sequence: CASSLVTGPYEQYF.

The V and J genes are TRBV7-2 and TRBJ2-5, with D possibly TRBD1 on 6 matching bases. Germline CDR1 and CDR2: SGHTA and FQGNSA. V lost 1 base, J lost 0 bases, and 12 bases lay in between. This CDR3 has 16 residues. The CDR3 is CASSLVGGRDQETQYF. The CDR3 DNA follows: TGTGCCAGCAGCTTAGTTGGGGGCCGTGACCAAGAGACCCAGTACTTC.

This chain joins TRBV2 and TRBJ2-1; no clear D. Deletions cut 3 bases from V and 10 bases from J, with 7 bases between. Germline-derived CDR1 and CDR2 are SNHLY and FYNNEI. CDR3 length equals 11 residues. The CDR3 DNA follows: TGTGCCAGCAGTGAGCGCGTCGAGCAGTTCTTC. Translated, it gives CASSERVEQFF. Full variable domain (rest looked up from reference TRBV2 and TRBJ2-1): EPEVTQTPSHQVTQMGQEVILRCVPISNHLYFYWYRQILGQKVEFLVSFYNNEISEKSEIFDDQFSVERPDGSNFTLKIRSTKLEDSAMYFCASSERVEQFFGPGTRLTVL.

V and J are TRBV20-1 and TRBJ2-7; no clear D. The CDR3 covers 12 residues. CDR1 and CDR2 (germline): DFQATT, SNEGSKA (reference sequence). Trimming left V 3 bases short and J 6 bases short, with 12 bases between. The chain's CDR3 is CSASQADGEQYF. For the CDR3, the DNA is TGCAGTGCTAGTCAGGCCGATGGCGAGCAGTACTTC.

This clonotype has ten or more counts. The chain couples TRBV3-1 to TRBJ2-7; 8 bases are a match to TRBD1. From germline, CDR1 is LGHDT and CDR2 YNNKEL (reference sequence). V shed 4 bases and J 5 bases; nucleotides not matched to a gene: 10. CDR3 size: 15 residues. CDR3 region: CASSLRRTGSDEQYF. In DNA, the CDR3 is TGTGCCAGCAGCCTAAGGAGGACAGGGAGCGACGAGCAGTACTTC.

The chain combines TRBV5-6 with TRBJ2-7; D not resolved. V lost 1 base, J lost 7 bases, and 12 bases lay in between. CDR3 length: 13 residues. CDR1 and CDR2 from the germline V gene are SGHDT and YYEEEE. The CDR3 loop reads CASSLSGVREQYF. CDR3 in DNA: TGTGCCAGCAGCTTGAGTGGGGTCCGGGAGCAGTACTTC. The variable domain in full, completed from reference TRBV5-6 and TRBJ2-7, reads DAGVTQSPTHLIKTRGQQVTLRCSPKSGHDTVSWYQQALGQGPQFIFQYYEEEERQRGNFPDRFSGHQFPNYSSELNVNALLLGDSALYLCASSLSGVREQYFGPGTRLTVT.

The chain is built from TRBV20-1 and TRBJ2-1; the D is unclear. The germline gives CDR1 DFQATT, CDR2 SNEGSKA (reference sequence). V lost 1 base and J 10 bases, leaving 8 bases between the germline ends. This CDR3 region has 11 residues. The CDR3 DNA follows: TGCAGTGCTAGAGCGGAGCCGGAGCAGTTCTTC. Encoded protein: CSARAEPEQFF.

V is TRBV15 and J is TRBJ1-2, with D hard to call. The CDR3 is 16 residues long. V was shortened by 0 bases and J by 4 bases, with 15 bases between the two germline ends. From germline, CDR1 is LNHNV and CDR2 YYDKDF (reference sequence). CDR3 sequence (DNA): TGTGCCACCAGCAGAGATGGAGGAGACGGGATCTATGGCTACACCTTC. This encodes CATSRDGGDGIYGYTF.

In its sample, this clonotype was seen many times. This sequence joins TRBV27 and TRBJ1-6; 7 nucleotides match TRBD1. Germline V gene lookup returns CDR1 MNHEY and CDR2 SMNVEV (reference sequence). The V and J ends lost 6 bases and 6 bases, in that order; junction bases with no gene match: 5. This CDR3 is built from 14 residues. This chain's CDR3 is CASRPGQFNSPLHF. The CDR3 DNA reads as TGTGCCAGCAGACCGGGACAGTTTAATTCACCCCTCCACTTT.